These T cell receptor beta chains were read from a single sample in a study of blood T cells in healthy people across ages. TCRdb processed the 5' RACE reads anew with MiXCR; each CDR3 protein has one entry. Among hundreds of thousands of distinct CDR3 sequences listed, roughly 46% were seen once. Material for sequencing was blood. Receptors originate from a man older than 75 in good health. Both conserved end residues are part of each CDR3. Fields, in order: V gene, clone size, J gene, D gene, CDR3 protein, CDR3 DNA. A D gene is named only where the DNA matches it firmly. Rows may omit the clone size; those that give it use once, few, many or a size class.

>TRBV29-1|.|TRBJ2-1|.
CSVEETGSRGKQFF
TGCAGCGTTGAAGAGACGGGTAGTAGGGGGAAGCAGTTCTTC
>TRBV29-1|.|TRBJ2-1|TRBD2
CSVVPTASGVYNEQFF
TGCAGCGTTGTCCCTACAGCTAGCGGGGTTTACAATGAGCAGTTCTTC
>TRBV27|.|TRBJ1-5|.
CASSPNRDGNQPQHF
TGTGCCAGCAGTCCTAACCGGGACGGAAATCAGCCCCAGCATTTT
>TRBV4-2|.|TRBJ2-7|.
CASSQGSSDEQYF
TGTGCCAGCAGCCAGGGGAGTAGCGACGAGCAGTACTTC
>TRBV15|.|TRBJ2-7|TRBD1
CATSRGIAGQGFYEQYF
TGTGCCACCAGCAGGGGAATCGCGGGACAGGGTTTTTACGAGCAGTACTTC
>TRBV29-1|few|TRBJ1-5|.
CSVAIGGAGQPQHF
TGCAGCGTTGCAATAGGGGGGGCTGGTCAGCCCCAGCATTTT
>TRBV20-1|few|TRBJ2-5|TRBD2
CSAGAGMEETQYF
TGCAGTGCTGGAGCGGGAATGGAAGAGACCCAGTACTTC
>TRBV20-1|.|TRBJ2-1|TRBD1
CSAPGQGAFINEQFF
TGCAGTGCTCCGGGACAGGGGGCCTTCATTAATGAGCAGTTCTTC
>TRBV6-2/TRBV6-3|.|TRBJ1-1|.
CASTSGVTEAFF
TGTGCCAGCACCTCAGGGGTGACTGAAGCTTTCTTT
>TRBV7-2|.|TRBJ1-6|.
CASSVKGVGSPLHF
TGTGCCAGCAGCGTTAAGGGGGTCGGTTCACCCCTCCACTTT
>TRBV5-1|many|TRBJ2-5|.
CASSLGVRFQETQYF
TGCGCCAGCAGCTTGGGGGTCCGATTCCAAGAGACCCAGTACTTC
>TRBV5-1|.|TRBJ1-4|.
CASSLEPGEEKLFF
TGCGCCAGCAGCTTGGAGCCAGGGGAAGAAAAACTGTTTTTT
>TRBV20-1|.|TRBJ2-7|TRBD2
CSAQRGSGSSYEQYF
TGCAGTGCTCAACGGGGTAGCGGGAGTTCCTACGAGCAGTACTTC
>TRBV27|few|TRBJ2-7|TRBD1
CASDPAGTGDEQYF
TGTGCCAGCGATCCCGCTGGGACAGGGGACGAGCAGTACTTC
>TRBV7-9|.|TRBJ2-5|TRBD1
CASSPDRGGNEQYF
TGTGCCAGCAGCCCGGACAGGGGCGGAAATGAGCAGTACTTC